This T cell receptor (beta chain) was obtained from a study of T-cell memory formation after mild COVID-19. Study-wide results and caveats: Contracting clones localized mainly to CM and EM when CD4+ and mainly to EMRA when CD8+. A balance of CD4 and CD8 characterized clones contracting day 15 to 85, whereas later expanders leaned CD4+. Certain responding clones were present in pre-infection memory, suggesting participation of cross-reactive memory.

TCRdb re-called the 5' RACE reads through MiXCR, storing one row per CDR3 protein. The sample has roughly 500,000 distinct CDR3 sequences, 20% seen once. The germline CDR1 and CDR2 sequences are LNHNV and YYDKDF (reference sequence). V lost 1 base, J lost 1 base, and 8 bases lay in between. This CDR3 spans 16 amino acids. Worth noting for this clonotype: Its antigen is currently unknown.

This chain joins TRBV15 and TRBJ2-6; possibly TRBD1 for D (6 bases). This receptor was obtained from an adult woman who had mild COVID-19 (a few samples of this study predate the infection). Cell type and time point are not known. The sample comprised PBMCs or a T cell subset sorted from them (not recorded which). For the CDR3, the DNA is TGTGCCACCAGCAGAGCACAGGGATCTGGGGCCAACGTCCTGACTTTC. It yields the protein CATSRAQGSGANVLTF.